This T cell receptor (beta chain) emerged from a study of T cells in Graves' hyperthyroidism and ophthalmopathy. Germline V lookup: CDR1 SNHLY, CDR2 FYNNEI. There are 13 residues in the CDR3. V shed 2 bases and J shed 10 bases, with 14 bases lying between them. This clonotype was picked up a small number of times. Authors of the study amplified TCR beta CDR3 regions from RNA transcripts. The HTBI set primed first-round TCR CDR3 RT-PCR. In TCRdb, the multiplex PCR reads were re-called with MiXCR into one record per CDR3 protein. The data show about 610,000 distinct CDR3 sequences, around 15% seen once. The gene calls are TRBV2 and TRBJ1-1, with D uncertain. The sequenced material came from blood. This clonotype was sampled from a middle-aged woman with Graves' ophthalmopathy. CDR3 protein: CASSESPGVGAFF. DNA of the CDR3: TGTGCCAGCAGTGAATCCCCCGGGGTCGGAGCTTTCTTT.